The 30 T cell receptor beta chains below were found in one sample sequenced in a study of T cells in Graves' hyperthyroidism and ophthalmopathy. Authors of the study amplified TCR beta CDR3 regions from RNA transcripts. Primed by the HTBI set, a first-round RT-PCR was run on the TCR CDR3. MiXCR was run by TCRdb on the multiplex PCR reads, yielding one entry per CDR3 protein. The sample lists 300,000 to 450,000 distinct CDR3 sequences, about 15% occurring once. Sequenced sample: blood. The receptors shown here come from a woman aged 55-70 years with Graves' hyperthyroidism.

This clonotype was counted at least ten times. The CDR3 sequence: CAWSIRSNQPQHF. DNA for the CDR3: TGTGCCTGGAGTATCCGGAGCAATCAGCCCCAGCATTTT. This rearrangement joins TRBV30 to TRBJ1-5; the D is unclear. CDR1 and CDR2 from the germline V gene are GTSNPN and SVGIG (reference sequence). This CDR3 comprises 13 residues. V was shortened by 2 bases and J by 1 base, with 6 bases between the two germline ends.

This clonotype was counted at least ten times. This chain joins TRBV5-8 and TRBJ2-3; perhaps TRBD2 as D (5 bases). Germline lookup yields CDR1 SGHTS and CDR2 YDEGEE. This CDR3 comprises 16 residues. V shed 3 bases and J shed 0 bases, with 14 bases lying between them. The CDR3 coding sequence is TGTGCCAGCAGCTCCTCGACTATTTCTAGCACAGATACGCAGTATTTT. It encodes CASSSSTISSTDTQYF.

This clonotype was counted ten times or more. The rearrangement links TRBV5-1 to TRBJ2-1; 9 bases line up with TRBD2. V dropped 0 bases and J dropped 7; count of bases not matched to a gene: 8. CDR1 and CDR2 (germline): SGHRS, YFSETQ. The CDR3 spans 16 residues. In DNA form, the CDR3 reads TGCGCCAGCAGCTTGGGCAATAGCGGGGGCGGTAATGAGCAGTTCTTC. It encodes CASSLGNSGGGNEQFF.

The CDR3 bases are TGCAGTGCCCCGGGACTAGGGGTCTCCTACGAGCAGTTCTTC. It is translated as CSAPGLGVSYEQFF. The J gene is TRBJ2-7, the V gene TRBV20-1; 8 nucleotides align to TRBD2. The DNA matches TRBJ2-1 better at its end, which makes the J call doubtful. Germline V gene lookup returns CDR1 DFQATT and CDR2 SNEGSKA (reference sequence). CDR3 length equals 14 residues.

The chain joins TRBV11-2 to TRBJ2-1; 9 positions agree with TRBD1. The germline CDR1 and CDR2 sequences are SGHAT and FQNNGV. V shed 10 bases, J shed 12 bases, and the junction held 16 bases outside the gene matches. The CDR3 runs to 14 residues. The CDR3 loop is CATQANRGPGGQFF. The CDR3 DNA is TGTGCCACTCAAGCGAACAGGGGGCCCGGGGGGCAGTTCTTC.

This clonotype has ten or more counts. V and J are TRBV3-1 and TRBJ1-2; no firm D call. The CDR3 length is 11 residues. The germline gives CDR1 LGHDT, CDR2 YNNKEL (reference sequence). The V end was cut by 5 bases, the J end by 3 bases, with 4 bases between. In DNA form, the CDR3 reads TGTGCCAGCAGCAGATACTATGGCTACACCTTC. Translation: CASSRYYGYTF.

The J gene is TRBJ2-7, the V gene TRBV18, with D perhaps TRBD2 (5 bases). CDR1 is KGHSH and CDR2 is LQKENI in the germline V gene. The CDR3 has 14 residues. V was shortened by 4 bases and J by 6 bases, with 16 bases between the two germline ends. The CDR3 nucleotides read TGTGCCAGCTCACAGACCGGGCGGGTAGGCGAGCAGTACTTC. As protein: CASSQTGRVGEQYF. Using reference TRBV18 and TRBJ2-7 for the parts outside the CDR3, the full variable domain is NAGVMQNPRHLVRRRGQEARLRCSPMKGHSHVYWYRQLPEEGLKFMVYLQKENIIDESGMPKERFSAEFPKEGPSILRIQQVVRGDSAAYFCASSQTGRVGEQYFGPGTRLTVT.

On this clonotype: A much larger clonotype is one base distant, so this may be a read error. The J gene is TRBJ1-4, the V gene TRBV28; 7 bases map to TRBD1. The CDR3 is 16 amino acids. J lost 6 bases, V lost 0 bases, and 7 bases had no gene match. CDR1 and CDR2 from the germline V gene are MDHEN and SYDVKM. CDR3 sequence reads: CASSLCAQGQDEKLFF. CDR3 coding DNA: TGTGCCAGCAGTTTATGTGCACAGGGGCAGGATGAAAAACTGTTTTTT.

This clonotype showed up many times. This sequence joins TRBV7-9 and TRBJ1-1; 12 bases align to TRBD1. This CDR3 is 15 amino acids long. Germline loops: CDR1 SEHNR, CDR2 FQNEAQ (reference sequence). The V segment lost 5 bases and the J segment 3 bases; nucleotides outside the gene matches: 4. CDR3 sequence (DNA): TGTGCCAGCAGCCTGGGGACAGGGGGCGACACTGAAGCTTTCTTT. Translating gives CASSLGTGGDTEAFF.

Many counts were recorded for this clonotype. V and J are TRBV28 and TRBJ1-1; D is ambiguous. V was pared by 6 bases and J by 3 bases, with 14 bases between. The CDR3 runs to 14 residues. Germline V gene sequence: CDR1 MDHEN, CDR2 SYDVKM. CDR3 sequence (DNA): TGTGCCAGCAGGGTTATACTCCGGGACACTGAAGCTTTCTTT. It specifies CASRVILRDTEAFF.

This clonotype was picked up many times. V and J are TRBV12-3 or TRBV12-4 and TRBJ2-1; 9 bases are shared with TRBD1. Germline trimming cut 7 bases from V and 9 bases from J; bases unmatched to any gene: 13. CDR3 size: 15 residues. The CDR3 region has the DNA TGTGCCAGCAATCTTCGGGACAGGGACGGGGGTGAGCAGTTCTTC. It codes for CASNLRDRDGGEQFF.

This chain connects TRBV5-1 to TRBJ2-7; D may be TRBD1 or TRBD2 (6 bases each). The CDR3 totals 15 residues. Germline V gene lookup returns CDR1 SGHRS and CDR2 YFSETQ. V was cut by 4 bases and J by 2 bases, with 16 bases left in between. This CDR3 is CASSPLGGPPYEQYF. The CDR3 bases are TGCGCCAGCAGCCCGTTGGGGGGCCCCCCCTACGAGCAGTACTTC.

This clonotype has a count of ten or more. The V and J genes are TRBV11-2 and TRBJ1-2, with TRBD1 identical over 9 bases. The CDR3 is made up of 18 amino acids. Germline-derived CDR1 and CDR2 are SGHAT and FQNNGV. Trimming removed 5 bases from V and 5 bases from J; junction bases left unmatched: 18. This chain's CDR3 is CASSPLRIGTGRRYGYTF. The DNA of the CDR3 is TGTGCCAGCAGCCCCCTCCGTATTGGGACAGGGCGTCGTTATGGCTACACCTTC.

This clonotype was found many times. The CDR3 coding sequence is TGTGCCTGGAGTCCGAGTTTTGCAGATACGCAGTATTTT. It encodes CAWSPSFADTQYF. V is TRBV30 and J is TRBJ2-3; D not certain. The germline gives CDR1 GTSNPN, CDR2 SVGIG (reference sequence). The V end was cut by 2 bases, the J end by 4 bases, with 10 bases between. The CDR3 has 13 residues.

This clonotype showed up many times. The chain is built from TRBV28 and TRBJ1-3, with 9 bases lining up with TRBD1. The CDR3 consists of 16 residues. Germline CDR1 and CDR2: MDHEN and SYDVKM. V lost 6 bases, J lost 3 bases, and 9 bases stayed unmatched. CDR3 DNA sequence: TGTGCCAGCAGCCCTCCGGGACAGGGTCGTGGAAACACCATATATTTT. The encoded protein is CASSPPGQGRGNTIYF.

At least ten counts were recorded for this clonotype. V and J are TRBV30 and TRBJ2-7; 10 bases are a match to TRBD2. Germline CDR1 reads GTSNPN; CDR2 reads SVGIG (reference sequence). Unmatched junction bases numbered 10, after V lost 3 bases and J lost 5 bases. The CDR3 loop spans 15 amino acids. The CDR3 DNA reads TGTGCCTGGAGCAGAGGACTAGCGGATGTCAACGAGCAGTACTTC. Its protein is CAWSRGLADVNEQYF.

This clonotype was found many times. The CDR3 DNA sequence: TGTGCCAGCAGCCCCCTGGGGGCGCAGACCCAGTACTTC. Translation gives CASSPLGAQTQYF. The V gene is TRBV7-9, the J gene TRBJ2-5; D might be TRBD1 (6 bases). The V end was cut by 5 bases, the J end by 6 bases, with 13 bases between. Germline V CDR1 and CDR2: SEHNR, FQNEAQ (reference sequence). There are 13 residues in the CDR3.

V is TRBV20-1 and J is TRBJ2-1; 9 nucleotides line up with TRBD2. V lost 1 base, J lost 6 bases, and 7 bases stayed unmatched. CDR3 length: 15 residues. Germline assignment: CDR1 DFQATT and CDR2 SNEGSKA (reference sequence). In nucleotides, the CDR3 is TGCAGTGCTAGAGCCGGCGGGAGGGGTGGCAATGAGCAGTTCTTC. As protein: CSARAGGRGGNEQFF.

This clonotype showed up many times. The chain uses TRBV18 and TRBJ1-5; D possibly corresponds to TRBD1 (5 bases). Germline CDR1 KGHSH, CDR2 LQKENI. V lost 2 bases and J lost 3, with 11 bases in between. The CDR3 has 15 amino acids. The DNA of the CDR3 is TGTGCCAGCTCACCAAACTCAGGGAACAATCAGCCCCAGCATTTT. This gives the protein CASSPNSGNNQPQHF.

In this sample, this clonotype turned up once. The CDR3 here is CAWSDLGTGQHF. The CDR3 region has the DNA TGTGCCTGGAGTGATCTAGGAACAGGCCAGCATTTT. V gene TRBV30 combines with J gene TRBJ1-5, with a possible D match to TRBD1 (5 bases). Germline values: CDR1 GTSNPN, CDR2 SVGIG (reference sequence). The CDR3 sequence is 12 residues long. V lost 1 base and J lost 12, with 13 bases in between.

This clonotype was seen repeatedly, ten times or more. DNA of the CDR3: TGTGCCAGCAGCCCCCCGAGCGGGCGCTCCTACAATGAGCAGTTCTTC. It is translated as CASSPPSGRSYNEQFF. The chain recombines TRBV7-9 with TRBJ2-1, with a possible D match to TRBD2 (6 bases). V was cut by 5 bases and J by 0 bases, with 14 bases left in between. CDR1 is SEHNR and CDR2 is FQNEAQ in the germline V gene (reference sequence). There are 16 residues in the CDR3.

This clonotype appeared a few times. The V call is TRBV15, the J call TRBJ2-7; no clear D gene. The germline V gene encodes CDR1 LNHNV and CDR2 YYDKDF (reference sequence). CDR3 length: 14 amino acids. The V and J ends lost 0 bases and 2 bases respectively, with 8 bases between them. The CDR3 region is CATSRDHRPYEQYF. The CDR3 DNA sequence: TGTGCCACCAGCAGAGATCACCGGCCCTACGAGCAGTACTTC.

The rearrangement uses TRBV20-1 and TRBJ2-1; 12 bases align to TRBD2. CDR1 is DFQATT and CDR2 is SNEGSKA in the germline V gene (reference sequence). The V gene end was trimmed by 5 bases and the J gene end by 6 bases; junction bases not matched to a gene: 8. The CDR3 length is 15 residues. CDR3 sequence reads: CSADPSGRATNEQFF. Written as DNA, the CDR3 is TGCAGTGCTGACCCTAGCGGGAGGGCCACCAATGAGCAGTTCTTC.

This clonotype has at least ten counts. This chain links TRBV28 with TRBJ2-3; 7 bases are shared with TRBD2. The CDR3 covers 18 residues. V dropped 7 bases and J dropped 2; count of bases not matched to a gene: 18. Per germline, CDR1 MDHEN and CDR2 SYDVKM. CDR3 residues: CASTPGRAGIPSTDTQYF. In DNA, the CDR3 is TGTGCCAGCACCCCTGGGAGGGCGGGAATTCCCTCCACAGATACGCAGTATTTT. The complete variable domain, with remaining parts taken from reference TRBV28 and TRBJ2-3, reads DVKVTQSSRYLVKRTGEKVFLECVQDMDHENMFWYRQDPGLGLRLIYFSYDVKMKEKGDIPEGYSVSREKKERFSLILESASTNQTSMYLCASTPGRAGIPSTDTQYFGPGTRLTVL.

The V and J genes are TRBV10-1 and TRBJ2-2; 14 bases map to TRBD2. The CDR3 contains 22 residues. V trimming: 8 bases; J trimming: 5 bases; junction bases outside the gene matches: 25. CDR1 WNHNN and CDR2 SYGVQD come from the germline V gene (reference sequence). The DNA for the CDR3 is TGCGCCAGCCGCGGGAGGGGACTAGCGGGAGAAAAACCTAAGGAACGGACCGGGGAGCTGTTTTTT. This gives the protein CASRGRGLAGEKPKERTGELFF.

This clonotype showed up many times. This chain links TRBV3-1 with TRBJ2-3, with D perhaps TRBD2 (6 bases). Per the germline V gene, CDR1 is LGHDT and CDR2 is YNNKEL (reference sequence). The germline V and J ends were trimmed by 1 base and 2 bases, with 10 bases remaining between them. The CDR3 has 15 amino acids. This chain's CDR3 is CASSQAAGNTDTQYF. The CDR3 nucleotides read TGTGCCAGCAGCCAAGCAGCGGGCAACACAGATACGCAGTATTTT.

V gene TRBV29-1 combines with J gene TRBJ2-1; TRBD2 agrees at 9 bases. V lost 5 bases to trimming and J lost 10 bases; unmatched junction nucleotides: 9. Germline V CDR1 and CDR2: SQVTM, ANQGSEA. This CDR3 region has 13 residues. CDR3 protein: CSVLVAGAGEQFF. CDR3 DNA: TGCAGCGTTCTGGTAGCGGGAGCGGGGGAGCAGTTCTTC.

This clonotype was detected many times. This chain uses TRBV20-1 with TRBJ2-7, with D perhaps matching TRBD1 (5 bases). The germline V gene has CDR1 DFQATT and CDR2 SNEGSKA (reference sequence). The CDR3 sequence is 13 residues long. V was pared by 1 base and J by 6 bases, with 13 bases between. CDR3 residues: CSARAWTSVEQYF. The CDR3 nucleotides read TGCAGTGCTAGAGCCTGGACATCTGTCGAGCAGTACTTC.

This rearrangement joins TRBV19 to TRBJ1-5, with unresolved D. CDR1 LNHDA and CDR2 SQIVND come from the germline V gene (reference sequence). CDR3 length: 12 amino acids. V gave up 5 bases and J gave up 7 bases, with 9 bases separating them. CDR3 sequence (DNA): TGTGCCAGTAGTTTGGTATTACAGCCCCAGCATTTT. Translating gives CASSLVLQPQHF.

This clonotype was seen many times. The V and J genes are TRBV5-1 and TRBJ1-1, with D perhaps TRBD1 (6 bases). The V gene's germline CDR1 is SGHRS and CDR2 YFSETQ. This CDR3 has 16 residues. V was shortened by 0 bases and J by 1 base, with 13 bases between the two germline ends. The CDR3 DNA reads TGCGCCAGCAGCTTGGTGGGGGGGGCCAGGAACACTGAAGCTTTCTTT. It specifies CASSLVGGARNTEAFF.